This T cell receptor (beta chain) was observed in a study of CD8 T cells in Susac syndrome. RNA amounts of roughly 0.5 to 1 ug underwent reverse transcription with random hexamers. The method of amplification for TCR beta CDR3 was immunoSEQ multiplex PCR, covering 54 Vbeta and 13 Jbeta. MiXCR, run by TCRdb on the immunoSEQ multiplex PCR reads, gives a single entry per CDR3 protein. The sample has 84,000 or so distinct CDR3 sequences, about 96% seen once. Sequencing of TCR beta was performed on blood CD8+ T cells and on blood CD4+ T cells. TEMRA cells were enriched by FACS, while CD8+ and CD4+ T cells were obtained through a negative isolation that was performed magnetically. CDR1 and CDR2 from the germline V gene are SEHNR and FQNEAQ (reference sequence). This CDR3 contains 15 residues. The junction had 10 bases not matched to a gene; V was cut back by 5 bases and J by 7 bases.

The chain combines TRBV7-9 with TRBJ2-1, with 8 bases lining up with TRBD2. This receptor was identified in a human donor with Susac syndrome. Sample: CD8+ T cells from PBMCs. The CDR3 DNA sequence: TGTGCCAGCAGCCCAGCCAGCGGGAGTACGAATGAGCAGTTCTTC. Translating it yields CASSPASGSTNEQFF.